Each of the 18 T cell receptor beta chains below was sequenced from the same sample in a study of CD8 T cells in ankylosing spondylitis. TCRdb ran MiXCR on the 5' RACE reads and lists one entry per CDR3 protein. The sample contains approximately 340,000 distinct CDR3 sequences, about 15% of which appear only once. The sequenced sample was blood, either unsorted or a sorted T cell fraction (not recorded which). Receptors were obtained from a male donor with ankylosing spondylitis or in good health (not recorded which).

The genes are TRBV27 and TRBJ2-3, with 13 positions matching TRBD2. In germline, CDR1 is MNHEY, CDR2 SMNVEV (reference sequence). The CDR3 loop spans 18 amino acids. After removal of 5 bases from V and 6 bases from J, the junction contained 14 bases not matched to a gene. CDR3 amino acids: CASSLTKGTSGISDTQYF. The DNA of the CDR3 is TGTGCCAGCAGTCTAACTAAAGGGACTAGCGGGATATCGGATACGCAGTATTTT.

This clonotype was counted only a few times. The chain has TRBV9 and TRBJ1-2; TRBD1 agrees at 10 bases. Trimming removed 4 bases from V and 3 bases from J; junction bases left unmatched: 6. Per the germline V gene, CDR1 is SGDLS and CDR2 is YYNGEE. CDR3 length: 15 residues. This CDR3 is CASSPQGQGDYGYTF. CDR3 DNA: TGTGCCAGCAGCCCCCAAGGACAGGGGGACTATGGCTACACCTTC.

V and J are TRBV6-2 or TRBV6-3 and TRBJ2-5; a possible D gene is TRBD2 (5 bases). V was cut by 4 bases and J by 5 bases, with 14 bases left in between. This CDR3 is 14 amino acids long. Germline V gene data show CDR1 as MNHEY and CDR2 as SVGEGT. CDR3 residues: CASSFLLGRETQYF. Here the CDR3 DNA reads TGTGCCAGCAGTTTCCTACTAGGCCGGGAGACCCAGTACTTC.

The gene calls are TRBV18 and TRBJ2-7, with D perhaps matching TRBD1 (5 bases). Trimming stripped 4 bases from V and 2 bases from J, with 12 bases between. The CDR3 runs 14 residues. The germline V gene has CDR1 KGHSH and CDR2 LQKENI. The CDR3 loop is CASSRVGVTYEQYF. In DNA, the CDR3 is TGTGCCAGCTCACGGGTAGGGGTCACCTACGAGCAGTACTTC. Filled out from reference TRBV18 and TRBJ2-7, the complete variable domain reads NAGVMQNPRHLVRRRGQEARLRCSPMKGHSHVYWYRQLPEEGLKFMVYLQKENIIDESGMPKERFSAEFPKEGPSILRIQQVVRGDSAAYFCASSRVGVTYEQYFGPGTRLTVT.

The V and J genes are TRBV12-3 or TRBV12-4 and TRBJ2-5; 8 positions agree with TRBD1. CDR3 length: 14 residues. The trim removed 4 bases at V and 7 bases at J, leaving 8 bases unmatched. CDR3 residues: CASSSDRAVGTQYF. CDR3 bases: TGTGCCAGCAGTTCGGACAGGGCGGTCGGGACCCAGTACTTC.

This clonotype has a handful of counts. V usage is TRBV20-1 and J usage is TRBJ2-3, with 13 bases identical to TRBD2. Germline-derived CDR1 and CDR2 are DFQATT and SNEGSKA (reference sequence). The CDR3 is 17 amino acids. J lost 4 bases, V lost 4 bases, and 11 bases had no gene match. Here the CDR3 DNA reads TGCAGTGCTACCCGGACTAGCGGGGGCCCACGGCCAGATACGCAGTATTTT. This gives the protein CSATRTSGGPRPDTQYF.

V gene TRBV10-3 combines with J gene TRBJ2-1; 8 bases agree with TRBD2. The CDR3 covers 16 residues. J gave up 0 bases and V 5 bases, and 6 bases lay outside the gene matches. CDR1 and CDR2 (germline): ENHRY, SYGVKD. The CDR3 reads CAISSTSASSYNEQFF. CDR3 bases: TGTGCCATCAGTTCGACTAGCGCCAGCTCCTACAATGAGCAGTTCTTC.

In its sample, this clonotype was seen many times. This chain joins TRBV5-1 and TRBJ1-2; perhaps TRBD1 as D (6 bases). V lost 5 bases, J lost 4 bases, and 15 bases lay in between. The germline gives CDR1 SGHRS, CDR2 YFSETQ. The CDR3 is 14 amino acids. CDR3 region: CASSRQDEGYGYTF. CDR3 bases: TGCGCCAGCAGTCGACAGGATGAGGGCTATGGCTACACCTTC.

This clonotype was detected a few times. V usage is TRBV12-3 or TRBV12-4 and J usage is TRBJ1-1; D possibly corresponds to TRBD1 (5 bases). This CDR3 contains 12 residues. V lost 5 bases and J 11 bases, leaving 15 bases between the germline ends. Here the CDR3 DNA reads TGTGCCAGCAGTCGGGGGGGGGGTTTGGCTTTCTTT. Translation gives CASSRGGGLAFF.

V gene TRBV5-1 combines with J gene TRBJ2-5; D not certain. This CDR3 is built from 13 residues. Germline assignment: CDR1 SGHRS and CDR2 YFSETQ. Trimming removed 0 bases from V and 2 bases from J, with 5 bases in between. The CDR3 bases are TGCGCCAGCAGCTTGGAACAGCAAGAGACCCAGTACTTC. Translated, it gives CASSLEQQETQYF.

This clonotype was detected only a few times. The chain has TRBV4-1 and TRBJ2-4; possibly TRBD1 for D (6 bases). V was clipped by 0 bases and J by 2 bases, with 14 bases between them. CDR3 length: 17 amino acids. Germline V gene lookup returns CDR1 MGHRA and CDR2 YSYEKL. As DNA, the CDR3 is TGCGCCAGCAGCCAAGATCGGGACACCACAACCAAAAACATTCAGTACTTC. Its translation: CASSQDRDTTTKNIQYF.

This clonotype was detected only a few times. The chain joins TRBV29-1 to TRBJ1-2, with D tentatively TRBD1 (5 bases). This CDR3 has 12 amino acids. The V gene lost 7 bases and the J gene lost 3 bases, with 12 bases spanning the gap. Per the germline V gene, CDR1 is SQVTM and CDR2 is ANQGSEA. The CDR3 region has the DNA TGCAGCGCCCGGGGCAGAGACTATGGCTACACCTTC. It translates to CSARGRDYGYTF.

There are a few counts of this clonotype. The chain has TRBV5-1 and TRBJ2-1; TRBD1 aligns across 7 bases. CDR3 length: 15 amino acids. Trimming removed 0 bases from V and 4 bases from J; junction bases left unmatched: 4. CDR1 and CDR2 (germline): SGHRS, YFSETQ. The CDR3 protein is CASSLGQGDYNEQFF. The CDR3 DNA reads TGCGCCAGCAGCTTGGGTCAGGGGGATTACAATGAGCAGTTCTTC.

The chain joins TRBV12-3 or TRBV12-4 to TRBJ1-5; D unresolved. The CDR3 contains 12 residues. Trimming shortened V by 2 bases and J by 5 bases, and 4 bases separated the two germline ends. The chain's CDR3 is CASSLIYQPQHF. In nucleotides, the CDR3 is TGTGCCAGCAGTTTAATTTATCAGCCCCAGCATTTT.

The chain recombines TRBV5-1 with TRBJ1-6, with TRBD1 matching 8 bases. The V gene's germline CDR1 is SGHRS and CDR2 YFSETQ. With V trimmed by 4 bases and J by 7 bases, 7 bases remained unmatched. This CDR3 has 15 residues. The CDR3 is CASSPGQGPNSPLHF. For the CDR3, the DNA is TGCGCCAGCAGCCCAGGACAGGGACCCAATTCACCCCTCCACTTT.

J is TRBJ2-3 and V is TRBV5-6; 7 bases are shared with TRBD1. V gave up 4 bases and J gave up 5 bases; unmatched junction bases: 4. This CDR3 is 13 amino acids long. Germline CDR1 is SGHDT and CDR2 is YYEEEE. Here the CDR3 reads CASSLTGIDTQYF. The CDR3 DNA follows: TGTGCCAGCAGCCTGACAGGGATAGATACGCAGTATTTT.

V and J are TRBV15 and TRBJ2-1; 12 nucleotides match TRBD2. The CDR3 has 18 amino acids. The V gene end was trimmed by 3 bases and the J gene end by 2 bases; junction bases not matched to a gene: 8. Per the germline V gene, CDR1 is LNHNV and CDR2 is YYDKDF (reference sequence). Here the CDR3 reads CATSSPLGTSGPYNEQFF. The DNA for the CDR3 is TGTGCCACCAGCAGTCCCCTGGGGACTAGCGGGCCCTACAATGAGCAGTTCTTC. Filled out from reference TRBV15 and TRBJ2-1, the complete variable domain reads DAMVIQNPRYQVTQFGKPVTLSCSQTLNHNVMYWYQQKSSQAPKLLFHYYDKDFNNEADTPDNFQSRRPNTSFCFLDIRSPGLGDTAMYLCATSSPLGTSGPYNEQFFGPGTRLTVL.

J is TRBJ2-7 and V is TRBV10-3; tentatively, D is TRBD1 or TRBD2 (6 bases each). CDR3 size: 15 residues. Germline CDR1 is ENHRY and CDR2 is SYGVKD. Deletions cut 5 bases from V and 0 bases from J, with 14 bases between. CDR3 DNA: TGTGCCATCAGTAGGGGGGCGGAAGCCTCCTACGAGCAGTACTTC. Its protein is CAISRGAEASYEQYF.